This T cell receptor (beta chain) was recorded in a study of T-cell reconstitution after alpha-beta-depleted transplantation in children. For TCRbeta, the library was prepared with unique molecular identifiers. TCRdb redid the calling of the PCR reads with MiXCR, one entry per CDR3 protein. The data contain 83,000 or so distinct CDR3 sequences, about 8% of them singletons. This clonotype showed up many times. V was pared by 4 bases and J by 6 bases, with 10 bases between. Germline V gives CDR1 LGHDT, CDR2 YNNKEL (reference sequence). The CDR3 totals 13 residues. The sample here was PBMCs from the stem cell graft donor, taken from the stem cell graft. The source is a human donor who donated a stem cell graft to a child with congenital amegakaryocytic thrombocytopenia. The chain links TRBV3-1 to TRBJ2-1; D is unclear. The CDR3 nucleotides read TGTGCCAGCAGCCCCCTATCTAGCAATGAGCAGTTCTTC. Its translation: CASSPLSSNEQFF.